This is a list of T cell receptor beta chains from one sample in a study of technical replicates of blood from a few donors. TCRdb keeps only in-frame clones here, not all; method: immunoSEQ multiplex PCR. The top ten hold 0.37% of the sample, which has tens of thousands of clones, just over 95% seen once. The sample was T cells isolated from PBMCs. These receptors were obtained from a human donor in good health. Each CDR3 is given with its conserved first and last residue. Fields, in order: clone size, CDR3 length, D gene, J gene, V gene, CDR3 DNA, CDR3 protein. The D gene is left open where the match is weak. The listing skips clone size in some rows; elsewhere it reads once, few, many or a size class.

NA	15	TRBD2	TRBJ2-2	TRBV6-6	TGTGCCACCCGCACTCTAGCGGGAGACACCGGGGAGCTGTTTTTT	CATRTLAGDTGELFF
once	14	NA	TRBJ2-7	TRBV11-3	TGTGCCAGCGGAGGAGGGGACTGGTCCTACGAGCAGTACTTC	CASGGGDWSYEQYF
NA	17	TRBD1	TRBJ1-4	TRBV27	TGTGCCAGCATCCAGAGGTACCCGGGACAGGGAGAAGAAAAACTGTTTTTT	CASIQRYPGQGEEKLFF
NA	16	NA	TRBJ1-1	TRBV7-3	TGTGCCAGCAGCTTAGGGGGCTCTCTAGCGAACACTGAAGCTTTCTTT	CASSLGGSLANTEAFF
few	14	NA	TRBJ1-1	TRBV5-1	TGCGCCAGCAGCCCTCGGGCTGGGAGCACTGAAGCTTTCTTT	CASSPRAGSTEAFF
once	15	NA	TRBJ2-2	TRBV9	TGTGCCAGCAGCGTAGCTGGTAGGAGCACCGGGGAGCTGTTTTTT	CASSVAGRSTGELFF
once	18	TRBD2	TRBJ2-1	TRBV9	TGTGCCAGCAGCGCATTCGAAGGGCGGGAGGGATCCTACAATGAGCAGTTCTTC	CASSAFEGREGSYNEQFF
once	15	NA	TRBJ2-1	TRBV15	TGTGCCACCAGCAGAGTGGGCGGGCTAGCCAGTGAGCAGTTCTTC	CATSRVGGLASEQFF
NA	17	NA	TRBJ2-7	TRBV11-2	TGTGCCAGCAGCTTAGGACCGTCGGCTAGCGTCTACTACGAGCAGTACTTC	CASSLGPSASVYYEQYF
NA	13	NA	TRBJ2-1	TRBV28	TGTGCCAGTACTAGAATGGGCCACAATGAGCAGTTCTTC	CASTRMGHNEQFF
NA	14	TRBD1	TRBJ1-5	TRBV30	TGTGCCTGGAGTTTTAACAGGGGTAATCAGCCCCAGCATTTT	CAWSFNRGNQPQHF
NA	17	NA	TRBJ2-7	TRBV27	TGTGCCAGCAGTTTACCCAGCTTTGAGGGAGCTAAGTTCGAGCAGTACTTC	CASSLPSFEGAKFEQYF
NA	14	TRBD1	TRBJ1-5	TRBV18	TGTGCCAGCTCACCCGGGACAGACAATCAGCCCCAGCATTTT	CASSPGTDNQPQHF
NA	17	TRBD1	TRBJ1-1	TRBV4-3	TGCGCCAGCAGCCAAGACGGGACAGGGGAGGGGAACACTGAAGCTTTCTTT	CASSQDGTGEGNTEAFF
once	14	NA	TRBJ1-3	TRBV6-5	TGTGCCAGCACCTCGGGACTCTCTGGAAACACCATATATTTT	CASTSGLSGNTIYF
NA	18	TRBD2	TRBJ2-7	TRBV4-1	TGCGCCAGCAGCCAAGATCTCCTCGATCTAGCGGGAGTCTACGAGCAGTACTTC	CASSQDLLDLAGVYEQYF
NA	14	TRBD1	TRBJ1-2	TRBV5-1	TGCGCCAGCAGCTTTAACAGGGGATCAGATGGCTACACCTTC	CASSFNRGSDGYTF
once	15	TRBD2	TRBJ2-1	TRBV7-3	TGTGCCAGCAGCTGGTTAGCGGGAGGGCCCGGTGAGCAGTTCTTC	CASSWLAGGPGEQFF
NA	14	NA	TRBJ1-3	TRBV25-1	TGTGCCAGCAGTGAATGGAGCTCTGGAAACACCATATATTTT	CASSEWSSGNTIYF
NA	15	TRBD2	TRBJ2-1	TRBV9	TGTGCCAGCAGCGTCGCTAGCGGGACGTACAATGAGCAGTTCTTC	CASSVASGTYNEQFF
NA	13	NA	TRBJ1-2	TRBV7-9	TGTGCCAGCAGCCCCTGGGACATTAAAGGCTACACCTTC	CASSPWDIKGYTF
NA	13	NA	TRBJ2-3	TRBV19	TGTGCCAGTAGGGTCAGTATCACAGATACGCAGTATTTT	CASRVSITDTQYF
NA	14	TRBD2	TRBJ2-7	TRBV5-1	TGCGCCAGCAGTCCGGGGACTAGCGGAAACGAGCAGTACTTC	CASSPGTSGNEQYF
NA	18	NA	TRBJ2-6	TRBV7-2	TGTGCCAGCAGCCTAGCCCCACGGGTAAGCTCTGGGGCCAACGTCCTGACTTTC	CASSLAPRVSSGANVLTF
NA	14	NA	TRBJ2-7	TRBV30	TGTGCCTGGAAGATTGGGCAGAACACCTACGAGCAGTACTTC	CAWKIGQNTYEQYF